This T cell receptor beta chain was recovered during a study of cytomegalovirus exposure and HLA in healthy donors. General study findings and limits: The listing of 150 or so TCR beta chains classed them as cytomegalovirus-associated.

The validation cohort, a group of around 120 subjects, included the donors and was separate from the roughly 700-subject first cohort. Germline V lookup: CDR1 MNHEY, CDR2 SVGAGI. CDR3 size: 14 residues. Trimming cost V 2 bases and J 4 bases, with 10 bases left between them. The assay was immunoSEQ multiplex PCR, and TCRdb's table has in-frame clones only and misses some. The repertoire holds roughly 70,000 clones, with 70% to 90% as singletons. This clone was observed a single time. Its antigen is not identified. Sequenced input: PBMCs. The sequence was collected from a young man in good health and CMV-seronegative. This chain connects TRBV6-5 to TRBJ2-3; possibly TRBD1 for D (5 bases). The CDR3 spells CASSYGAGSDTQYF. CDR3 nucleotides: TGTGCCAGCAGTTACGGGGCAGGGTCAGATACGCAGTATTTT.